This TCR beta chain was recorded in a study of CD8 T cells in ankylosing spondylitis. General study findings and limits: What appeared characteristic of ankylosing spondylitis blood was a TCR beta motif of several highly homologous variants.

TCRdb re-analysed the 5' RACE reads in MiXCR, keeping a single row per CDR3 protein. Here the sample spans around 130,000 distinct CDR3 sequences, about a sixth being singletons. Germline V gene data show CDR1 as DFQATT and CDR2 as SNEGSKA (reference sequence). The CDR3 length is 13 residues. Trimming stripped 1 base from V and 10 bases from J, with 14 bases between. This clonotype occurred a few times. Its target is not known. This TCR was sampled from a male donor with ankylosing spondylitis. Sequenced sample: blood, either unsorted or a sorted T cell fraction (not recorded which). The chain carries TRBV20-1 and TRBJ2-1; the D gene is possibly TRBD2 (5 bases). This CDR3 reads CSARGTPTEEQFF. For the CDR3, the DNA is TGCAGTGCTAGAGGGACTCCTACGGAGGAGCAGTTCTTC.